These 3 T cell receptor beta chains share one sample of origin, sequenced in a study of T cells in Graves' hyperthyroidism and ophthalmopathy. The TCR beta CDR3 regions underwent amplification using RNA transcripts as the source. TCR CDR3 underwent first-round RT-PCR with the HTBI primer set. Using its own MiXCR run on the multiplex PCR reads, TCRdb lists one record per CDR3 protein. This sample has about 210,000 distinct CDR3 sequences, with about 18% found just once. The source material was blood. These receptors all come from a man aged 40-55 years with Graves' hyperthyroidism.

V and J are TRBV6-1 and TRBJ2-1; TRBD1 agrees at 7 bases. Germline lookup yields CDR1 MNHNS and CDR2 SASEGT. V shed 9 bases and J 9 bases; nucleotides not matched to a gene: 20. CDR3 length: 16 amino acids. The CDR3 region is CASTRRQGSRDGEQFF. The CDR3 nucleotides are TGTGCCAGTACTAGGCGACAGGGCTCGCGTGACGGTGAGCAGTTCTTC.

At least ten counts were recorded for this clonotype. The genes are TRBV7-2 and TRBJ2-1; 10 positions agree with TRBD2. The CDR3 length is 17 residues. With 2 bases clipped from V and 0 bases from J, the junction kept 4 bases outside the gene matches. Germline V gene lookup returns CDR1 SGHTA and CDR2 FQGNSA. The CDR3 nucleotides are TGTGCCAGCAGCTTATCTAGCGGGGGAACCTCCTACAATGAGCAGTTCTTC. Translated: CASSLSSGGTSYNEQFF.

The sample holds a few counts of this clonotype. Being one base from a much bigger clone, this may be a read error. A read error is likely, as this CDR3 ends without the conserved phenylalanine or tryptophan. V usage is TRBV11-2 and J usage is TRBJ2-2; D is unclear. The CDR3 is made up of 13 amino acids. Germline CDR1 is SGHAT and CDR2 is FQNNGV. V lost 5 bases to trimming and J lost 6 bases, with 10 bases between them. CDR3 amino acids: CASSPRISGELFS. The CDR3 DNA reads TGTGCCAGCAGCCCCAGGATTTCCGGGGAGCTGTTTTCT.